This T cell receptor (beta chain) was obtained from a study of shared clonotypes between healthy human individuals. Across the study: CD4 naive and memory got three plates each, CD8 naive two, CD8 memory one. The study, taken as a whole, reports: Naive subsets, compared against memory subsets, generally had larger estimated richness values.

Worth noting for this clone: Antigen specificity is unknown.

The CDR3 is made up of 17 amino acids. V lost 8 bases and J lost 2; bases outside the gene matches: 10. CDR1 is SNHLY, CDR2 FYNNEI, per germline. Naive CD8 cells, CD45RO-negative and positively selected for CCR7, excluded terminally differentiated effector memory CD45RA+ cells. Samples underwent the assay at deep level. Every immunoSEQ plate was one replicate of a subset's evenly spread DNA. TCRdb's table, derived via immunoSEQ multiplex PCR, lists solely in-frame clones and lacks some. The profile shows roughly 2 million clones, less than 95% of them singletons. The genes are TRBV2 and TRBJ2-2; TRBD1 aligns across 11 bases. The sample comprised naive CD8+ T cells sorted from blood. This TCR derives from a man younger than 30 in good health. DNA for the CDR3: TGTGCCAGCGGCTCCGGGACAGGGGGTTTTAACACCGGGGAGCTGTTTTTT. Its protein is CASGSGTGGFNTGELFF.